The 8 T cell receptor beta chains below were found in one sample sequenced in a study of early T cells in non-severe SARS-CoV-2 infection. TCRdb used MiXCR to reprocess the 5' RACE reads, holding one entry per CDR3 protein. The profile shows around 47,000 distinct CDR3 sequences, approximately 10% of them singletons. Sequencing used whole blood. The receptor set was obtained from an adult who was a healthcare worker with PCR-confirmed SARS-CoV-2 infection or an uninfected control (not recorded which).

This clonotype was observed at least ten times. The chain recombines TRBV6-5 with TRBJ2-1, with D unresolved. Between the trimmed V and J ends, which lost 0 bases and 2 bases, there was a span of 8 bases. CDR1 MNHEY and CDR2 SVGAGI come from the germline V gene. The CDR3 loop spans 15 amino acids. The CDR3: CASSYSGNPYNEQFF. The DNA of the CDR3 is TGTGCCAGCAGTTACTCGGGGAACCCCTACAATGAGCAGTTCTTC.

Ten or more counts support this clonotype. J is TRBJ1-3 and V is TRBV27, with 7 bases fitting TRBD1. The CDR3 extends over 17 amino acids. Per germline, CDR1 MNHEY and CDR2 SMNVEV (reference sequence). V lost 7 bases and J lost 0; bases outside the gene matches: 12. The chain's CDR3 is CASKPGTASSSGNTIYF. CDR3 coding DNA: TGTGCCAGCAAACCCGGGACAGCTTCGAGCTCTGGAAACACCATATATTTT.

This clonotype was seen many times. The genes are TRBV3-1 and TRBJ1-5; D not certain. The length of the CDR3 is 13 residues. V dropped 3 bases and J dropped 2 bases, with 5 bases sitting between them. CDR1 and CDR2 from the germline V gene are LGHDT and YNNKEL (reference sequence). DNA of the CDR3: TGTGCCAGCAGCCAGTCGGGCAATCAGCCCCAGCATTTT. Translation: CASSQSGNQPQHF.

This clonotype was observed a few times. The rearrangement links TRBV6-1 to TRBJ2-7, with D unresolved. Germline values: CDR1 MNHNS, CDR2 SASEGT. This CDR3 has 13 residues. Between the trimmed V and J ends, which lost 2 bases and 3 bases, there was a span of 8 bases. CDR3 region: CASSERQNYEQYF. DNA of the CDR3: TGTGCCAGCAGTGAAAGGCAGAACTACGAGCAGTACTTC.

There are many counts of this clonotype. The chain links TRBV20-1 to TRBJ2-7; TRBD1 might be the D (6 bases). Deletions cut 1 base from V and 3 bases from J, with 10 bases between. Germline CDR1 is DFQATT and CDR2 is SNEGSKA (reference sequence). The CDR3 consists of 13 residues. CDR3 amino acids: CSARGQADYEQYF. In DNA, the CDR3 is TGCAGTGCTAGAGGACAGGCGGACTACGAGCAGTACTTC.

This clonotype was seen ten or more times. The chain uses TRBV9 and TRBJ2-1; 7 bases map to TRBD1. Germline values: CDR1 SGDLS, CDR2 YYNGEE. This CDR3 contains 16 residues. V lost 2 bases, J lost 3 bases, and 8 bases stayed unmatched. The CDR3 coding sequence is TGTGCCAGCAGCGTCTTCCTGCCAGGGGGCTACAATGAGCAGTTCTTC. It encodes CASSVFLPGGYNEQFF.

The chain recombines TRBV7-9 with TRBJ1-5; D uncertain. V was shortened by 5 bases and J by 0 bases, with 8 bases between the two germline ends. CDR1 and CDR2 from the germline V gene are SEHNR and FQNEAQ (reference sequence). This CDR3 has 14 residues. CDR3 DNA: TGTGCCAGCAGCGATAACGATAGCAATCAGCCCCAGCATTTT. This gives the protein CASSDNDSNQPQHF.

This clonotype was recorded many times. This rearrangement joins TRBV10-3 to TRBJ1-3; no firm D call. From germline, CDR1 is ENHRY and CDR2 SYGVKD. The ends were cut back, 0 bases at V and 0 bases at J, with 9 bases in the middle. The CDR3 covers 16 residues. The CDR3 protein is CAISESSRSSGNTIYF. The CDR3 nucleotides read TGTGCCATCAGTGAGTCGAGCAGGAGCTCTGGAAACACCATATATTTT.